The T cell receptor (beta chain) described here comes from a study of OX40 agonist ivuxolimab in advanced cancers. About the research overall: From roughly 20 to 85 years was the age range, with a mean of around 57 years, and about 83% were male.

Measured with immunoSEQ multiplex PCR; TCRdb has only the in-frame clones, and not every one. The sample holds around 43,000 clones, more than 70% seen once. The CDR3 sequence is 15 residues long. V was clipped by 7 bases and J by 6 bases, with 19 bases between them. Germline-derived CDR1 and CDR2 are SGHTA and FQGNSA. As regards this clone: Its antigen is still unknown.

Whole-study results and caveats: Partial responders at 0.1-3.0 mg/kg showed near-lowest clonal expansion. Expanded clones tended on average to be more numerous among CD8+ T cells than CD4+.

This TCR came from an adult with an advanced solid tumor such as melanoma, head and neck, liver or kidney cancer. The starting material was CD4+ or CD8+ T cells sorted from blood, obtained in a trial of the OX40 agonist ivuxolimab. This chain links TRBV7-2 with TRBJ2-1, with a tentative D call TRBD1 (5 bases). The CDR3 bases are TGTGCCAGCACCCCCTTGGTAACCAGGGCCAATGAGCAGTTCTTC. Translating gives CASTPLVTRANEQFF.